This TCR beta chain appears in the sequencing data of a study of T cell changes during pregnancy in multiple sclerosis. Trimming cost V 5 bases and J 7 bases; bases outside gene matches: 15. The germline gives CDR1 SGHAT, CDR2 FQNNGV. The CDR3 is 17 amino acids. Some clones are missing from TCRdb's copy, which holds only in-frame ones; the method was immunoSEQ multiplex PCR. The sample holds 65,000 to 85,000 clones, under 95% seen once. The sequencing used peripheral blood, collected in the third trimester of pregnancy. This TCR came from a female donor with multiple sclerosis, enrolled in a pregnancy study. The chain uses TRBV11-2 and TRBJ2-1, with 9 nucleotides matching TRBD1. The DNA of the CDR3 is TGTGCCAGCAGCCACCTGTACCGGGACAGGGATTATAATGAGCAGTTCTTC. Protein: CASSHLYRDRDYNEQFF.